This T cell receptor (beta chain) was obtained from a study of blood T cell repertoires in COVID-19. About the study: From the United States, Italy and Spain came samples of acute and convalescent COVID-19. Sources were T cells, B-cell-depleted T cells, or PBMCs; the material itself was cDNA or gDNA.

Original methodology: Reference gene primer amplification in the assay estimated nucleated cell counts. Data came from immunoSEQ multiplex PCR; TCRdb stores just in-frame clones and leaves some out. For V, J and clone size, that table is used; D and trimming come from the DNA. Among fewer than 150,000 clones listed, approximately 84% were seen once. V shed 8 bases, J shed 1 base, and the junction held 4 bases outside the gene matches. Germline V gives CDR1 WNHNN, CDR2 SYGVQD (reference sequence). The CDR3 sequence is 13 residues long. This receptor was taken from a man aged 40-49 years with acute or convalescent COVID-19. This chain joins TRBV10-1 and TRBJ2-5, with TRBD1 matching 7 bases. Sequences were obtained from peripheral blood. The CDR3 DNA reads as TGCGCCAGCGGGGACAGTGGCCAAGAGACCCAGTACTTC. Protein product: CASGDSGQETQYF.